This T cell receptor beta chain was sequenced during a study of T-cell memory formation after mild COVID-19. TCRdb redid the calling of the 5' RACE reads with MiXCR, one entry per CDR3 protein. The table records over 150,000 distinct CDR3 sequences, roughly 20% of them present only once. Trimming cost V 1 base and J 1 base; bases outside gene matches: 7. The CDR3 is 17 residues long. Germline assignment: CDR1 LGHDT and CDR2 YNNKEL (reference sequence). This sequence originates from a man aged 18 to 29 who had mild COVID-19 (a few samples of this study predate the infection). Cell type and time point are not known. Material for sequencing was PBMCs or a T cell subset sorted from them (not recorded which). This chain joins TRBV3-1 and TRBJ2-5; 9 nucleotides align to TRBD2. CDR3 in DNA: TGTGCCAGCAGCCAAGGGATGCCTAGCGGGGTCCAAGAGACCCAGTACTTC. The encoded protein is CASSQGMPSGVQETQYF.